Shown below are 8 T cell receptor beta chains from a single sample sequenced in a study of shared clonotypes between healthy human individuals. Assay used: immunoSEQ multiplex PCR; TCRdb lists only in-frame clones, some missing. The sample gives 450,000 to 500,000 clones, 75% to 85% of which show up once; 13% is in the top ten. Sequencing input: PBMCs. The receptors originated from a woman in her forties in good health. Some clones in this sample may be carry-over from other donors' samples.

As DNA, the CDR3 is TGTGCCAGCAGTGAACAGGGTGACCGGCAGCCCCAGCATTTT. Residues: CASSEQGDRQPQHF. This chain uses TRBV6-4 with TRBJ1-5; possibly TRBD1 for D (6 bases). Per germline, CDR1 MRHNA and CDR2 SNTAGT. The CDR3 is 14 residues long. With 3 bases removed from V and 7 bases from J, the gap between germline ends came to 13 bases.

The rearrangement links TRBV10-3 to TRBJ1-1, with D tentatively TRBD1 (6 bases). The V gene lost 4 bases and the J gene lost 3 bases, with 18 bases spanning the gap. The CDR3 spans 16 residues. Germline CDR1 reads ENHRY; CDR2 reads SYGVKD. CDR3 sequence: CAISAHPGQYDTEAFF. Here the CDR3 DNA reads TGTGCCATCAGTGCTCACCCCGGACAGTATGACACTGAAGCTTTCTTT.

As for this clone: This likely came from a read error, as a far larger clone is one base away. At the DNA level, this CDR3 is encoded by other sequences in the same sample as well. CDR3 sequence: CASSRTENTEAFF. For the CDR3, the DNA is TGTGCCAGCAGTCGGACAGAGAACACTGAAGCTTTCTTT. This sequence joins TRBV6-1 and TRBJ1-1; D might be TRBD1 (6 bases). V lost 5 bases, J lost 1 base, and 8 bases lay in between. The CDR3 totals 13 residues. Germline V gene sequence: CDR1 MNHNS, CDR2 SASEGT.

The V call is TRBV6-6, the J call TRBJ2-1; no reliable D call. This CDR3 contains 12 residues. The germline V and J ends were trimmed by 6 bases and 6 bases, with 9 bases remaining between them. Looked up from germline, CDR1 is MNHNY and CDR2 is SVGAGI (reference sequence). In nucleotides, the CDR3 is TGTGCCAGCAGGCAACCCCCCAATGAGCAGTTCTTC. It is translated as CASRQPPNEQFF.

The CDR3 bases are TGTGCCAGCAAGAAACTAGCGGGCCCCACCGGGGAGCTGTTTTTT. Amino acids: CASKKLAGPTGELFF. The rearrangement uses TRBV6-1 and TRBJ2-2; 9 bases agree with TRBD2. The junction had 7 bases not matched to a gene; V was cut back by 7 bases and J by 4 bases. CDR1 MNHNS and CDR2 SASEGT come from the germline V gene. CDR3 size: 15 residues.

The chain joins TRBV27 to TRBJ2-4, with TRBD1 matching 8 bases. The germline CDR1 and CDR2 sequences are MNHEY and SMNVEV (reference sequence). With 5 bases clipped from V and 0 bases from J, the junction kept 9 bases outside the gene matches. The CDR3 extends over 17 amino acids. The CDR3 DNA sequence: TGTGCCAGCAGTCCGCGGACAGGGAGGCTAGCCAAAAACATTCAGTACTTC. This sequence encodes CASSPRTGRLAKNIQYF.

This clone has just a few counts. The rearrangement uses TRBV5-1 and TRBJ2-5; a weak D match, TRBD2 (6 bases). This CDR3 is 18 amino acids long. Germline loops: CDR1 SGHRS, CDR2 YFSETQ. Trimming took off 1 base at V and 0 bases at J, with 19 bases between the two ends. DNA of the CDR3: TGCGCCAGCAGCTTGCGCTCACCTCGGGACTCCCACCAAGAGACCCAGTACTTC. The encoded protein is CASSLRSPRDSHQETQYF.

This clone came up once. V usage is TRBV5-4 and J usage is TRBJ2-7, with 13 bases aligning to TRBD2. CDR3 length: 15 residues. Per the germline V gene, CDR1 is SGHNT and CDR2 is YYREEE (reference sequence). The V and J ends lost 3 bases and 2 bases, in that order; junction bases with no gene match: 2. For the CDR3, the DNA is TGTGCCAGCAGCTCGGGACTAGCGGGACCCTACGAGCAGTACTTC. Its translation: CASSSGLAGPYEQYF.